The 24 T cell receptor beta chains reported below all come from one sample, sequenced in a study of shared clonotypes between healthy human individuals. Sequenced by immunoSEQ multiplex PCR; TCRdb stores in-frame clones only, minus some. The repertoire holds about 1.5 million clones, 95% to 97% seen once, with roughly 1.2% in the top ten. The sample consisted of naive CD4+ T cells sorted from blood. The subset here: CD45RA+ positively selected. Source of these receptors: a man aged 30 to 39 in good health.

The CDR3 here is CASSPTGAGEQYF. CDR3 DNA sequence: TGTGCCAGTAGCCCCACAGGGGCCGGGGAGCAGTACTTC. V usage is TRBV19 and J usage is TRBJ2-7, with 7 bases aligning to TRBD1. V was pared by 6 bases and J by 7 bases, with 9 bases of the junction left unmatched. CDR1 and CDR2 (germline): LNHDA, SQIVND (reference sequence). The CDR3 is made up of 13 amino acids. The variable domain in full, with the rest retrieved from reference TRBV19 and TRBJ2-7, is DGGITQSPKYLFRKEGQNVTLSCEQNLNHDAMYWYRQDPGQGLRLIYYSQIVNDFQKGDIAEGYSVSREKKESFPLTVTSAQKNPTAFYLCASSPTGAGEQYFGPGTRLTVT.

About this clone: The same CDR3 arises from other DNA sequences in this sample as well. The chain employs TRBV15 and TRBJ2-1; D not resolved. V lost 3 bases, J lost 1 base, and 7 bases lay in between. The germline gives CDR1 LNHNV, CDR2 YYDKDF (reference sequence). The CDR3 has 14 residues. The CDR3 is CATSRGGSYNEQFF. As DNA, the CDR3 is TGTGCCACCAGCAGGGGTGGATCCTACAATGAGCAGTTCTTC.

J is TRBJ2-3 and V is TRBV4-2, with D perhaps matching TRBD2 (5 bases). The CDR3 covers 13 residues. V shed 4 bases and J shed 1 base, with 6 bases lying between them. Germline assignment: CDR1 LGHNA and CDR2 YNFKEQ. CDR3 bases: TGTGCCAGCAGCCGAGCGGGCACAGATACGCAGTATTTT. This codes for CASSRAGTDTQYF.

V usage is TRBV18 and J usage is TRBJ2-5; 8 bases are shared with TRBD1. The CDR3 consists of 14 residues. Trimming took 6 bases from V and 1 from J; bases not matched to a gene: 4. Germline V gene lookup returns CDR1 KGHSH and CDR2 LQKENI. As DNA, the CDR3 is TGTGCCAGCTCCGGGGGACAGGTCCAAGAGACCCAGTACTTC. Its protein product is CASSGGQVQETQYF.

V gene TRBV4-1 combines with J gene TRBJ2-7, with a possible D match to TRBD1 (5 bases). Germline values: CDR1 MGHRA, CDR2 YSYEKL. This CDR3 comprises 14 residues. V dropped 1 base and J dropped 4 bases, with 11 bases sitting between them. The CDR3 nucleotides are TGCGCCAGCAGCCAAGGGAAGGGGTTTTACGAGCAGTACTTC. This translates into CASSQGKGFYEQYF.

V and J are TRBV28 and TRBJ2-7, with D uncertain. Germline CDR1 and CDR2: MDHEN and SYDVKM. The CDR3 has 12 residues. Trimming stripped 7 bases from V and 3 bases from J, with 10 bases between. The CDR3 spells CASNFGLYEQYF. The CDR3 bases are TGTGCCAGCAACTTCGGTCTCTACGAGCAGTACTTC.

This clone was counted between two and nine times. V gene TRBV11-2 combines with J gene TRBJ2-7; 9 nucleotides match TRBD1. Trimming removed 4 bases from V and 2 bases from J; junction bases left unmatched: 6. Germline V gives CDR1 SGHAT, CDR2 FQNNGV. CDR3 size: 15 residues. The DNA for the CDR3 is TGTGCCAGCAGCTCTTACAGGGGGCAAGCCTACGAGCAGTACTTC. Its translation: CASSSYRGQAYEQYF.

The chain uses TRBV7-2 and TRBJ2-3; D may be TRBD1 or TRBD2 (6 bases each). CDR1 is SGHTA and CDR2 is FQGNSA in the germline V gene. With 8 bases removed from V and 5 bases from J, the gap between germline ends came to 20 bases. The CDR3 length is 15 residues. The CDR3 loop is CASLQAGERVDTQYF. CDR3 nucleotide sequence: TGTGCCAGCCTTCAGGCAGGGGAGCGGGTAGATACGCAGTATTTT.

On this clone: This CDR3 is also generated by other DNA sequences in the sample. CDR3 nucleotide sequence: TGTGCCACCAGCAGAGACACAGATACGCAGTATTTT. Translation gives CATSRDTDTQYF. The V and J genes are TRBV15 and TRBJ2-3; no reliable D call. Germline V gene data show CDR1 as LNHNV and CDR2 as YYDKDF (reference sequence). V was trimmed by 0 bases and J by 2 bases, leaving 0 bases between them. This CDR3 has 12 residues.

This chain joins TRBV9 and TRBJ1-4; 7 nucleotides align to TRBD1. The ends lost 5 bases at V and 4 bases at J; junction bases unmatched: 5. The germline V gene has CDR1 SGDLS and CDR2 YYNGEE. The CDR3 has 14 residues. The CDR3 region is CASSLGGFNEKLFF. The CDR3 nucleotides read TGTGCCAGCAGTTTAGGGGGCTTTAATGAAAAACTGTTTTTT.

This chain connects TRBV4-2 to TRBJ2-7; TRBD2 matches at 11 bases. The CDR3 sequence is 18 residues long. Germline values: CDR1 LGHNA, CDR2 YNFKEQ. V lost 5 bases and J lost 1; bases outside the gene matches: 13. The CDR3 DNA follows: TGTGCCAGCAGCATGGAACTAGCGGGAGCGAAACGTTCCTACGAGCAGTACTTC. It specifies CASSMELAGAKRSYEQYF.

The chain combines TRBV6-1 with TRBJ2-7; a possible D gene is TRBD2 (5 bases). CDR3 length equals 13 residues. Germline V gene lookup returns CDR1 MNHNS and CDR2 SASEGT. Deletions cut 5 bases from V and 4 bases from J, with 12 bases between. CDR3 in DNA: TGTGCCAGCAGTCCCCGAGGAGGTTACGAGCAGTACTTC. Residues: CASSPRGGYEQYF.

The chain joins TRBV2 to TRBJ2-4; D unresolved. V shed 6 bases and J shed 1 base, with 16 bases lying between them. The CDR3 has 16 residues. Looked up from germline, CDR1 is SNHLY and CDR2 is FYNNEI. CDR3 in amino acids: CASRPIPYGAKNIQYF. The CDR3 DNA is TGTGCCAGCAGACCTATCCCCTATGGGGCCAAAAACATTCAGTACTTC.

V usage is TRBV27 and J usage is TRBJ2-7; D unresolved. Germline CDR1 is MNHEY and CDR2 is SMNVEV (reference sequence). Trimming removed 3 bases at V and 2 bases at J, with 8 bases between. The CDR3 sequence is 13 residues long. CDR3 in DNA: TGTGCCAGCAGTTTCCGCCGGACCTACGAGCAGTACTTC. Translated, it gives CASSFRRTYEQYF.

The chain has TRBV27 and TRBJ2-1; D gene uncertain. Germline V gene lookup returns CDR1 MNHEY and CDR2 SMNVEV (reference sequence). The CDR3 extends over 14 amino acids. V was trimmed by 6 bases and J by 2 bases, leaving 11 bases between them. CDR3: CASSLYPAYNEQFF. Written as DNA, the CDR3 is TGTGCCAGCAGCCTTTATCCAGCCTACAATGAGCAGTTCTTC.

The chain has TRBV7-9 and TRBJ2-1, with no clear D. CDR1 SEHNR and CDR2 FQNEAQ come from the germline V gene (reference sequence). This CDR3 comprises 14 residues. Trimming stripped 2 bases from V and 5 bases from J, with 10 bases between. CDR3 DNA: TGTGCCAGCAGCTTACCCATTGCCCACAATGAGCAGTTCTTC. Protein product: CASSLPIAHNEQFF.

The rearrangement uses TRBV19 and TRBJ2-1, with D hard to call. V was pared by 3 bases and J by 2 bases, with 8 bases between. This CDR3 has 14 residues. Germline CDR1 LNHDA, CDR2 SQIVND (reference sequence). In nucleotides, the CDR3 is TGTGCCAGTAGTATTAGTAGGACCTACAATGAGCAGTTCTTC. Its protein product is CASSISRTYNEQFF.

The chain carries TRBV9 and TRBJ2-1; 7 nucleotides agree with TRBD2. The CDR3 is made up of 15 amino acids. CDR1 is SGDLS, CDR2 YYNGEE, per germline. Germline trimming cut 4 bases from V and 3 bases from J; bases unmatched to any gene: 7. This CDR3 reads CASSPAGDHYNEQFF. CDR3 sequence (DNA): TGTGCCAGCAGCCCCGCGGGGGACCACTACAATGAGCAGTTCTTC.

The V and J genes are TRBV6-5 and TRBJ2-5, with 8 bases fitting TRBD2. The junction had 8 bases not matched to a gene; V was cut back by 4 bases and J by 7 bases. The CDR3 consists of 14 residues. Germline V gene data show CDR1 as MNHEY and CDR2 as SVGAGI. CDR3 sequence reads: CASSWDYRGGTQYF. The CDR3 coding sequence is TGTGCCAGCAGTTGGGATTATCGGGGGGGGACCCAGTACTTC.

The chain combines TRBV28 with TRBJ2-7; TRBD2 matches at 8 bases. V trimming: 8 bases; J trimming: 0 bases; junction bases outside the gene matches: 6. This CDR3 spans 14 amino acids. Germline V CDR1 and CDR2: MDHEN, SYDVKM. The chain's CDR3 is CASHSGASSYEQYF. The CDR3 coding sequence is TGTGCCAGCCATAGCGGGGCTAGCTCCTACGAGCAGTACTTC.

Here the CDR3 reads CASSLLAVETQYF. The CDR3 DNA is TGTGCCAGCAGCTTGCTAGCGGTTGAGACCCAGTACTTC. V and J are TRBV5-4 and TRBJ2-5; 7 nucleotides align to TRBD2. From germline, CDR1 is SGHNT and CDR2 YYREEE (reference sequence). V dropped 1 base and J dropped 5; count of bases not matched to a gene: 2. The CDR3 runs 13 residues.

CDR3 sequence reads: CASSLGGRSTDTQYF. The DNA for the CDR3 is TGCGCCAGCAGCTTGGGCGGGAGGTCGACAGATACGCAGTATTTT. This chain links TRBV5-1 with TRBJ2-3, with 8 positions matching TRBD2. The CDR3 sequence is 15 residues long. The V gene end was trimmed by 0 bases and the J gene end by 3 bases; junction bases not matched to a gene: 3. Per the germline V gene, CDR1 is SGHRS and CDR2 is YFSETQ.

For this clone: In the same sample, other DNA sequences code for this CDR3. The J gene is TRBJ2-1, the V gene TRBV18; D might be TRBD1 (6 bases). The CDR3 loop spans 13 amino acids. The V end was cut by 3 bases, the J end by 4 bases, with 7 bases between. Germline V gene data show CDR1 as KGHSH and CDR2 as LQKENI. CDR3 region: CASSPGTYNEQFF. DNA for the CDR3: TGTGCCAGCTCACCCGGGACATACAATGAGCAGTTCTTC.

The chain has TRBV5-1 and TRBJ1-1; TRBD1 matches 7 bases. The V gene end was trimmed by 0 bases and the J gene end by 10 bases; junction bases not matched to a gene: 6. There are 13 residues in the CDR3. CDR1 SGHRS and CDR2 YFSETQ come from the germline V gene. CDR3 DNA sequence: TGCGCCAGCAGCTTGGAGGGGGCCCAGCTAGCTTTCTTT. The encoded protein is CASSLEGAQLAFF.